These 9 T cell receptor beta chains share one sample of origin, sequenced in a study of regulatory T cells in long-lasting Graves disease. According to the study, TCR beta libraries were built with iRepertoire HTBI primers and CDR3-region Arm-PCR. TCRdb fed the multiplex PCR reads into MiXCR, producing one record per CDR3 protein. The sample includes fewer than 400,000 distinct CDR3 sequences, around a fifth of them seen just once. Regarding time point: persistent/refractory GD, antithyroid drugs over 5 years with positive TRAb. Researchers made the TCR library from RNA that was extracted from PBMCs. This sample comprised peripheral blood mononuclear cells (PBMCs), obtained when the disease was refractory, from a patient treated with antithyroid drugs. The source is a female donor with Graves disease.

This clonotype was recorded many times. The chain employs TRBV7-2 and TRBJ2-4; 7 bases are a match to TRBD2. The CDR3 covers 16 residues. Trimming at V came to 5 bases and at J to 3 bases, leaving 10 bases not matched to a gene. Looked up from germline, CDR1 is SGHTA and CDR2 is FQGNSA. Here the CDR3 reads CASSPPGLKGKNIQYF. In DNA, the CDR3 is TGTGCCAGCAGCCCTCCGGGACTAAAAGGCAAAAACATTCAGTACTTC.

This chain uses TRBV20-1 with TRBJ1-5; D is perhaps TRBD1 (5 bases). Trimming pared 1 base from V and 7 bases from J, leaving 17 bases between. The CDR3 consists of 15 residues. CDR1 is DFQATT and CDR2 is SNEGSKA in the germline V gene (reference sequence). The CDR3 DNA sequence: TGCAGTGCTAGAGTTCTGGGTCGGGGGGGACAGCCCCAGCATTTT. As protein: CSARVLGRGGQPQHF.

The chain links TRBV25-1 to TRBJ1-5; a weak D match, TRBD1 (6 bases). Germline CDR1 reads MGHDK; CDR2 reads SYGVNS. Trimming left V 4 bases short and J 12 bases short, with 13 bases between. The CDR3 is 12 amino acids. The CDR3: CASSAPQGGQHF. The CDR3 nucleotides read TGTGCCAGCAGTGCCCCACAGGGAGGCCAGCATTTT.

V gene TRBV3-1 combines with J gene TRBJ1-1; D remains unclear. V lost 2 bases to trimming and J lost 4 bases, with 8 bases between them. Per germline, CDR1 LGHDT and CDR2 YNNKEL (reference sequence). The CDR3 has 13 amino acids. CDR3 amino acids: CASSQRDSTEAFF. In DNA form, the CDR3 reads TGTGCCAGCAGCCAAAGGGATAGCACTGAAGCTTTCTTT. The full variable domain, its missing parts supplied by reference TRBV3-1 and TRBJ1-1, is DTAVSQTPKYLVTQMGNDKSIKCEQNLGHDTMYWYKQDSKKFLKIMFSYNNKELIINETVPNRFSPKSPDKAHLNLHINSLELGDSAVYFCASSQRDSTEAFFGQGTRLTVV.

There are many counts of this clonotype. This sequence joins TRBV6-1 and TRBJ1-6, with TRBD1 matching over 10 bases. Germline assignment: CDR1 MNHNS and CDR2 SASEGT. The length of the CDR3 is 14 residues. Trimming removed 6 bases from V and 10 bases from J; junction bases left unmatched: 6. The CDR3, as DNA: TGTGCCAGCAGGGTGACAGGGGGCGGGTCACCCCTCCACTTT. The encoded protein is CASRVTGGGSPLHF.

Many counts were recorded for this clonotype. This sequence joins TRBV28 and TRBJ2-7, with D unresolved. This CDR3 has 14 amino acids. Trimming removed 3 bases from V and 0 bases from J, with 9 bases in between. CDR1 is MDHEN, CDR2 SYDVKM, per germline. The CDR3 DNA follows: TGTGCCAGCAGTTTTCAGCGCAACTCCTACGAGCAGTACTTC. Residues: CASSFQRNSYEQYF.

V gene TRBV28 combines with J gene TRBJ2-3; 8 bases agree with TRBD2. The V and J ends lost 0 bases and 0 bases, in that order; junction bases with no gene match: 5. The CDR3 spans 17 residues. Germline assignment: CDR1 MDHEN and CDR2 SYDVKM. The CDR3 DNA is TGTGCCAGCAGTTTATGGTTAGCGGGATCTAGCACAGATACGCAGTATTTT. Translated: CASSLWLAGSSTDTQYF.

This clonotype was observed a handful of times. In DNA form, the CDR3 reads TGTGCCTGGAGTGTAGCCGGGGATCTGAACACTGAAGCTTTCTTT. Translated: CAWSVAGDLNTEAFF. The rearrangement uses TRBV30 and TRBJ1-1; no definite D call. CDR1 and CDR2 from the germline V gene are GTSNPN and SVGIG (reference sequence). This CDR3 has 15 residues. Trimming left V 0 bases short and J 0 bases short, with 11 bases between.

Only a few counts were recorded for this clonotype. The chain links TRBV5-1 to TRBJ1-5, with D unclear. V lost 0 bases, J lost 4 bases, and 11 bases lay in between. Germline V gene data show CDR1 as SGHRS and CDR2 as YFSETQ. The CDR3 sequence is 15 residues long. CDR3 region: CASSLGSVANQPQHF. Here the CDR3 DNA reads TGCGCCAGCAGCTTGGGAAGTGTGGCGAATCAGCCCCAGCATTTT.